These T cell receptor beta chains were read from a single sample in a study of T cell responses to AZD1222 COVID-19 vaccine. Profiled with immunoSEQ multiplex PCR; TCRdb holds only in-frame clones, not every one. The sample contains around 150,000 clones, about 90% of which appear only once. The sample consisted of peripheral blood, taken 28 days after the second dose of the MenACWY control vaccine. These receptors were taken from an adult who received the MenACWY meningococcal vaccine as a control. Both conserved end residues are trimmed from each CDR3.

TRBV4-3 ASSQDATGPYGYT
TRBV18 ATRSYPY
TRBV6-4 ASSPFLTGELF
TRBV7-6 ASSLVSLVAGSYNEQF
TRBV4-3 ASSQALGLGVSETQY
TRBV18 ASSPGTSHGELF
TRBV15 ATSRETSRTYEQY
TRBV28 ASSLFDYNEQF
TRBV5-1 ASSPGQGASTDTQY
TRBV6-2/TRBV6-3 ASSPSPPKNIQY
TRBV28 ASSLRMYEQY
TRBV10-2 ASSIIQETQY
TRBV4-1 ASSQDNGQINEKLF
TRBV7-2 ASSLGRFDSPLH
TRBV7-9 AVNRVANYGYT
TRBV19 ASMGQGNTEAF
TRBV6-1 ASRDRGENEQF
TRBV5-4 ASSPAVGLAGDEQF
TRBV11-1 ASSLAGVETQY